Shown below are 28 T cell receptor beta chains from a single sample sequenced in a study of PD-1 blockade in mismatch repair-deficient tumors. Produced via immunoSEQ multiplex PCR; TCRdb's table is partial and in-frame only. The sample yields approximately 51,000 clones, approximately 84% seen once. This material consisted of peripheral blood, taken about 4.5 months after starting pembrolizumab. The receptors derive from an adult with mismatch repair-deficient cancer.

V is TRBV27 and J is TRBJ2-7; D remains unclear. Trimming cost V 0 bases and J 0 bases, with 6 bases left between them. The germline gives CDR1 MNHEY, CDR2 SMNVEV (reference sequence). This CDR3 spans 14 amino acids. CDR3 nucleotide sequence: TGTGCCAGCAGTTTATCTGGGAACTCCTACGAGCAGTACTTC. It specifies CASSLSGNSYEQYF.

This clone is a singleton in its sample. This rearrangement joins TRBV7-9 to TRBJ2-5; unclear D gene. The germline CDR1 and CDR2 sequences are SEHNR and FQNEAQ (reference sequence). The CDR3 extends over 15 amino acids. Trimming took 1 base from V and 5 from J, leaving 14 bases between them. The CDR3, as DNA: TGTGCCAGCAGCTTAGAGGCGAGAATTGGGGAGACCCAGTACTTC. The encoded protein is CASSLEARIGETQYF.

DNA for the CDR3: TGTGCCAGCAGCGTAGCAGCGGTCTTACTTACTGACAATGAGCAGTTCTTC. Translation: CASSVAAVLLTDNEQFF. This chain connects TRBV9 to TRBJ2-1, with a possible D match to TRBD2 (5 bases). This CDR3 spans 17 amino acids. Germline values: CDR1 SGDLS, CDR2 YYNGEE. The V gene lost 0 bases and the J gene lost 5 bases, with 18 bases spanning the gap.

V and J are TRBV5-4 and TRBJ2-1; TRBD1 agrees at 7 bases. In germline, CDR1 is SGHNT, CDR2 YYREEE (reference sequence). The CDR3 length is 14 residues. J gave up 5 bases and V 3 bases, and 5 bases lay outside the gene matches. CDR3 protein: CASSSDRINNEQFF. The CDR3, as DNA: TGTGCCAGCAGCTCGGACAGGATAAACAATGAGCAGTTCTTC.

This clone was detected once. The genes are TRBV27 and TRBJ2-7; no definite D call. This CDR3 region has 14 residues. The germline CDR1 and CDR2 sequences are MNHEY and SMNVEV (reference sequence). V lost 1 base and J 2 bases, leaving 9 bases between the germline ends. CDR3 coding DNA: TGTGCCAGCAGTTTATTCGGTAGCACCTACGAGCAGTACTTC. Protein sequence: CASSLFGSTYEQYF.

This chain links TRBV10-1 with TRBJ2-7; tentatively, D is TRBD1 (7 bases). The germline V and J ends were trimmed by 6 bases and 6 bases, with 15 bases remaining between them. This CDR3 has 13 amino acids. Germline lookup yields CDR1 WNHNN and CDR2 SYGVQD (reference sequence). CDR3 nucleotides: TGCGCCAGCAGGGAGGGACAGAGCGGCGAGCAGTACTTC. Translating gives CASREGQSGEQYF.

The chain combines TRBV7-9 with TRBJ2-7; 10 bases are shared with TRBD1. Germline V gives CDR1 SEHNR, CDR2 FQNEAQ (reference sequence). The CDR3 runs to 16 residues. The V segment lost 4 bases and the J segment 2 bases; nucleotides outside the gene matches: 8. DNA of the CDR3: TGTGCCAGCAGCTGGGGAACGACAGGGGGCACCTACGAGCAGTACTTC. Translating it yields CASSWGTTGGTYEQYF.

This chain links TRBV5-1 with TRBJ2-6, with a tentative D call TRBD1 (5 bases). V lost 0 bases to trimming and J lost 0 bases, with 10 bases between them. CDR1 and CDR2 from the germline V gene are SGHRS and YFSETQ. This CDR3 comprises 17 residues. The chain's CDR3 is CASSLGRTTSGANVLTF. In DNA form, the CDR3 reads TGCGCCAGCAGCTTGGGTAGGACAACCTCTGGGGCCAACGTCCTGACTTTC.

The chain has TRBV5-4 and TRBJ1-2, with D possibly TRBD1 on 5 matching bases. The V end lost 6 bases, the J end lost 6 bases, and 12 bases lay between the germline ends. Germline V gene data show CDR1 as SGHNT and CDR2 as YYREEE (reference sequence). The CDR3 runs 12 residues. The CDR3 is CASTRLGDGYTF. The CDR3 nucleotides are TGTGCCAGCACGCGACTGGGGGATGGCTACACCTTC.

The CDR3 reads CAISGRGPTDTQYF. CDR3 DNA sequence: TGTGCCATCAGTGGTCGCGGCCCCACAGATACGCAGTATTTT. The rearrangement uses TRBV10-3 and TRBJ2-3; D not certain. Germline V gene lookup returns CDR1 ENHRY and CDR2 SYGVKD. The V and J ends lost 4 bases and 2 bases respectively, with 10 bases between them. The CDR3 is 14 residues long.

The chain recombines TRBV6-1 with TRBJ1-3; 7 bases match TRBD1. V was pared by 4 bases and J by 2 bases, with 8 bases of the junction left unmatched. Germline assignment: CDR1 MNHNS and CDR2 SASEGT. The length of the CDR3 is 16 residues. CDR3 nucleotides: TGTGCCAGCAGTGCAGGGGCAGGGGGGGCTGGAAACACCATATATTTT. Protein product: CASSAGAGGAGNTIYF.

J is TRBJ2-7 and V is TRBV6-6; maybe TRBD1 (5 bases). V lost 6 bases and J lost 2, with 14 bases in between. In germline, CDR1 is MNHNY, CDR2 SVGAGI (reference sequence). The CDR3 is 14 amino acids. The CDR3 loop is CASSDRGETYEQYF. The DNA of the CDR3 is TGTGCCAGCAGCGACAGAGGCGAAACCTACGAGCAGTACTTC.

The chain employs TRBV7-9 and TRBJ2-3; no definite D call. The CDR3 length is 12 residues. Trimming shortened V by 6 bases and J by 0 bases, and 4 bases separated the two germline ends. CDR1 is SEHNR, CDR2 FQNEAQ, per germline (reference sequence). The CDR3 bases are TGTGCCAGCAGTTTAAGCACAGATACGCAGTATTTT. Amino acid sequence: CASSLSTDTQYF.

The rearrangement links TRBV5-4 to TRBJ2-1; possible D gene TRBD1, 6 bases. The germline gives CDR1 SGHNT, CDR2 YYREEE (reference sequence). This CDR3 contains 14 residues. With 6 bases removed from V and 1 base from J, the gap between germline ends came to 11 bases. CDR3 sequence reads: CASTTRGSYNEQFF. The CDR3 coding sequence is TGTGCCAGCACCACGAGGGGGTCCTACAATGAGCAGTTCTTC.

A few counts support this clone. The V call is TRBV28, the J call TRBJ2-2; the D gene could be TRBD1 or TRBD2 (5 bases each). In germline, CDR1 is MDHEN, CDR2 SYDVKM. V was shortened by 3 bases and J by 4 bases, with 15 bases between the two germline ends. The CDR3 consists of 16 residues. This CDR3 is CASSFERGTGTGELFF. The CDR3 DNA is TGTGCCAGCAGTTTTGAGAGGGGAACGGGCACCGGGGAGCTGTTTTTT. The full variable domain, rest sourced from reference TRBV28 and TRBJ2-2, is DVKVTQSSRYLVKRTGEKVFLECVQDMDHENMFWYRQDPGLGLRLIYFSYDVKMKEKGDIPEGYSVSREKKERFSLILESASTNQTSMYLCASSFERGTGTGELFFGEGSRLTVL.

The CDR3: CASSLVGTLFF. The CDR3 DNA reads TGTGCCAGCAGCTTGGTAGGGACTCTTTTCTTC. The chain couples TRBV5-5 to TRBJ2-1; D possibly corresponds to TRBD2 (6 bases). Trimming shortened V by 0 bases and J by 16 bases, and 11 bases separated the two germline ends. Germline CDR1 is SGHKS and CDR2 is YYEKEE (reference sequence). This CDR3 is 11 amino acids long.

This clone was seen only once. V gene TRBV29-1 combines with J gene TRBJ2-5; 8 bases match TRBD2. Per germline, CDR1 SQVTM and CDR2 ANQGSEA. V lost 7 bases to trimming and J lost 4 bases; unmatched junction nucleotides: 14. The CDR3 is 15 amino acids. CDR3 protein: CSAFGDWAGGETQYF. The CDR3 region has the DNA TGCAGCGCTTTCGGGGACTGGGCGGGAGGAGAGACCCAGTACTTC.

The chain carries TRBV5-1 and TRBJ2-1, with TRBD2 matching 7 bases. CDR1 and CDR2 from the germline V gene are SGHRS and YFSETQ. With 1 base clipped from V and 7 bases from J, the junction kept 5 bases outside the gene matches. The CDR3 totals 14 residues. This CDR3 reads CASSLISGFNEQFF. The CDR3 nucleotides read TGCGCCAGCAGCTTGATTAGCGGGTTTAATGAGCAGTTCTTC.

The chain recombines TRBV9 with TRBJ2-2; D unresolved. Germline lookup yields CDR1 SGDLS and CDR2 YYNGEE. The V gene lost 4 bases and the J gene lost 0 bases, with 13 bases spanning the gap. The CDR3 loop spans 16 amino acids. CDR3 in amino acids: CASSPGLRPNTGELFF. CDR3 sequence (DNA): TGTGCCAGCAGCCCCGGTCTTAGGCCGAACACCGGGGAGCTGTTTTTT.

Only one count was recorded for this clone. V usage is TRBV6-1 and J usage is TRBJ2-7; either TRBD1 or TRBD2 may supply D (5 bases each). Trimming removed 8 bases from V and 3 bases from J, with 14 bases in between. The CDR3 has 13 amino acids. Per the germline V gene, CDR1 is MNHNS and CDR2 is SASEGT. The CDR3 DNA reads TGTGCCAGCCACGAGGGGAACTTCTACGAGCAGTACTTC. Protein product: CASHEGNFYEQYF.

CDR3 in DNA: TGCGCCAGCAGTGACCAACGGGACGGATCCTACGAGCAGTACTTC. It translates to CASSDQRDGSYEQYF. The rearrangement links TRBV10-1 to TRBJ2-7; tentatively, D is TRBD1 or TRBD2 (5 bases each). The V and J ends lost 3 bases and 1 base respectively, with 13 bases between them. The V gene's germline CDR1 is WNHNN and CDR2 SYGVQD (reference sequence). This CDR3 has 15 amino acids.

This clone was counted only a few times. The chain has TRBV6-5 and TRBJ1-2, with 8 bases identical to TRBD1. CDR1 MNHEY and CDR2 SVGAGI come from the germline V gene. V was pared by 6 bases and J by 4 bases, with 4 bases of the junction left unmatched. The CDR3 spans 13 residues. The CDR3 reads CASSKTGVYGYTF. CDR3 bases: TGTGCCAGCAGCAAGACAGGGGTCTATGGCTACACCTTC.

The chain combines TRBV5-1 with TRBJ1-1; D is unresolved. The CDR3 consists of 12 residues. V was clipped by 2 bases and J by 5 bases, with 7 bases between them. The germline gives CDR1 SGHRS, CDR2 YFSETQ. The CDR3, as DNA: TGCGCCAGCAGCTTCTTGGGGACTGAAGCTTTCTTT. This encodes CASSFLGTEAFF. Full variable domain (outside the CDR3, taken from reference TRBV5-1 and TRBJ1-1): KAGVTQTPRYLIKTRGQQVTLSCSPISGHRSVSWYQQTPGQGLQFLFEYFSETQRNKGNFPGRFSGRQFSNSRSEMNVSTLELGDSALYLCASSFLGTEAFFGQGTRLTVV.

The J gene is TRBJ1-2, the V gene TRBV19, with a tentative D call TRBD1 (6 bases). The CDR3 has 14 residues. V lost 2 bases, J lost 6 bases, and 13 bases lay in between. Germline CDR1 and CDR2: LNHDA and SQIVND (reference sequence). CDR3 nucleotide sequence: TGTGCCAGTAGTATACGGGGGCGCGCTCATGGCTACACCTTC. Translation gives CASSIRGRAHGYTF.

This chain links TRBV25-1 with TRBJ2-1; D assignment may be TRBD1 or TRBD2 (6 bases each). V shed 4 bases and J shed 7 bases, with 11 bases lying between them. CDR3 length: 13 residues. The germline gives CDR1 MGHDK, CDR2 SYGVNS. DNA of the CDR3: TGTGCCAGCAGTGTCGGGGGCCTGAATGAGCAGTTCTTC. This translates into CASSVGGLNEQFF.

The rearrangement joins TRBV11-2 to TRBJ2-3; TRBD2 agrees at 10 bases. This CDR3 is 16 amino acids long. The V and J ends lost 5 bases and 1 base, in that order; junction bases with no gene match: 6. Germline lookup yields CDR1 SGHAT and CDR2 FQNNGV. CDR3 sequence: CASSQGLAGGTDTQYF. CDR3 DNA: TGTGCCAGCAGCCAGGGTCTAGCGGGAGGCACAGATACGCAGTATTTT.

The count of this clone is one. The chain uses TRBV7-3 and TRBJ2-3; D remains ambiguous. The germline CDR1 and CDR2 sequences are SGHTA and FQGTGA. This CDR3 is built from 12 residues. V lost 5 bases, J lost 6 bases, and 9 bases lay in between. This chain's CDR3 is CASSHGVDTQYF. CDR3 coding DNA: TGTGCCAGCAGCCATGGGGTGGATACGCAGTATTTT. Full variable domain (rest looked up from reference TRBV7-3 and TRBJ2-3): GAGVSQTPSNKVTEKGKYVELRCDPISGHTALYWYRQSLGQGPEFLIYFQGTGAADDSGLPNDRFFAVRPEGSVSTLKIQRTERGDSAVYLCASSHGVDTQYFGPGTRLTVL.

The rearrangement joins TRBV4-1 to TRBJ1-5; 9 nucleotides align to TRBD1. Germline V gene sequence: CDR1 MGHRA, CDR2 YSYEKL. V shed 4 bases and J 8 bases; nucleotides not matched to a gene: 9. There are 15 residues in the CDR3. In nucleotides, the CDR3 is TGCGCCAGCAGCCGTCCGGACAGGGGCTTTGAGCCCCAGCATTTT. Its translation is CASSRPDRGFEPQHF.